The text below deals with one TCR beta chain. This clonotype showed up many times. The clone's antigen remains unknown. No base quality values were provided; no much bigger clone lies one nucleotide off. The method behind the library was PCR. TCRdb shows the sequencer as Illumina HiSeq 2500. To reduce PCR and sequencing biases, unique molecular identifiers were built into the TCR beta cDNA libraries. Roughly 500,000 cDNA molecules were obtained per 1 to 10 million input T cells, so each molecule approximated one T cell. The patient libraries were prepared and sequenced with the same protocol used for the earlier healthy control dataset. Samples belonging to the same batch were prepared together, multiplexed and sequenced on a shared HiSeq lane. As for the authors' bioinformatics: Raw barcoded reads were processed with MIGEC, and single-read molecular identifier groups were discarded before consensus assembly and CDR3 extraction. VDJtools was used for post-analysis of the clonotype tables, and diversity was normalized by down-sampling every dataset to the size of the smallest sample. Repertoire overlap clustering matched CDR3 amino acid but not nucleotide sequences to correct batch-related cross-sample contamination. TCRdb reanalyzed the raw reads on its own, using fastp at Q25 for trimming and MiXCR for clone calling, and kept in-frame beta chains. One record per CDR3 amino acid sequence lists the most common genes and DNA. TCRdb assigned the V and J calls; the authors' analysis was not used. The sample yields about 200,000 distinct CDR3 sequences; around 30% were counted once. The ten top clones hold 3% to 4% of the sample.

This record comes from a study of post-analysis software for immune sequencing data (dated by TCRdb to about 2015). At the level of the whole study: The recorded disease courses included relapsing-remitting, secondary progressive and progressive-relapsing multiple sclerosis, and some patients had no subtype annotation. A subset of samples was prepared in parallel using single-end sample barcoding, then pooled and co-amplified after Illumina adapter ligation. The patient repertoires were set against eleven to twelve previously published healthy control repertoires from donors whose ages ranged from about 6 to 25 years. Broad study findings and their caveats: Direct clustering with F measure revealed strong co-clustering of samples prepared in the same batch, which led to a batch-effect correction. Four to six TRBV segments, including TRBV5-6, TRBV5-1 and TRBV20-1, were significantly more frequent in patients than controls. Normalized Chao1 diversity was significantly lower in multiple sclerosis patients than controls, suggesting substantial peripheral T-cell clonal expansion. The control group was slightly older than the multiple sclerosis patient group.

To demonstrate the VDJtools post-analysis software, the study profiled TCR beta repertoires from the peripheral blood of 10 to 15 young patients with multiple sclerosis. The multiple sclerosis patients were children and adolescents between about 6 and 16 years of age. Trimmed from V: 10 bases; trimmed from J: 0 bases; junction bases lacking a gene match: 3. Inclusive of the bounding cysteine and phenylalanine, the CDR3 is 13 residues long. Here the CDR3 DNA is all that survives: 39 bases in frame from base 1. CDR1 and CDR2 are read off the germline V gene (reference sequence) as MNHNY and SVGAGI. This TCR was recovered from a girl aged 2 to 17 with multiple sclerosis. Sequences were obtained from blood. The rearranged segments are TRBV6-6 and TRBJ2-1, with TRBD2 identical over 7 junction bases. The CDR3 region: CATSGNSYNEQFF. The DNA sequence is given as TGTGCCACCAGCGGGAACTCCTACAATGAGCAGTTCTTC.